The entry that follows covers one TCR beta chain sequence. This record belongs to a study of blood T cell repertoires in COVID-19. Using immunoSEQ multiplex PCR, the repertoire was profiled, and TCRdb retains in-frame clones only, with some absent. The profile shows 63,000 or so clones, over 80% of them singletons. V trimming: 2 bases; J trimming: 4 bases; junction bases outside the gene matches: 4. Germline V lookup: CDR1 SGHKS, CDR2 YYEKEE (reference sequence). The CDR3 runs to 14 residues. The chain recombines TRBV5-5 with TRBJ1-2; 8 nucleotides line up with TRBD1. This clonotype originated in a human donor in a cohort sampled during active COVID-19. The source material was peripheral blood. In nucleotides, the CDR3 is TGTGCCAGCAGCTTAGACAGGGGAGCCTATGGCTACACCTTC. It is translated as CASSLDRGAYGYTF.